This TCR beta chain appears in the sequencing data of a study of blood T cell repertoires in COVID-19. Looking at the study overall: PBMCs, B-cell-depleted T cells, or T cells provided the cDNA or gDNA that made up the material.

This clone was seen a few times. Germline V gives CDR1 MNHEY, CDR2 SMNVEV (reference sequence). This CDR3 contains 13 residues. Trimming left V 3 bases short and J 1 base short, with 7 bases between. Original data processing: Amplification of reference gene primers was used by the study to estimate nucleated cell counts. Data came from immunoSEQ multiplex PCR; TCRdb stores just in-frame clones and leaves some out. The V and J calls and clone size come from that table; D and trimming were worked out from the DNA. The table lists 39,000 or so clones, around 82% of them singletons. The chain carries TRBV27 and TRBJ2-7; perhaps TRBD1 as D (6 bases). Sample: peripheral blood. This receptor was identified in a woman of 80 years or more with active or convalescent COVID-19. The CDR3 DNA reads TGTGCCAGCAGTTTGGACAGTTCCTACGAGCAGTACTTC. Protein sequence: CASSLDSSYEQYF.